Below are 10 T cell receptor beta chains sequenced from a single sample in a study of naive and memory T cell subsets. Study-level results: Possibly reflecting memory cells re-expressing CD45RA, a few larger clonotypes occurred in naive repertoires, especially CD8.

Two oligonucleotides, mixed equimolar, formed the beta constant-region primer covering TRBC1 and TRBC2. Four rounds of PCR amplified the ligated cDNA using nested alpha and beta constant-region primers plus SP2. TCRdb fed the UMI-ligation and nested PCR reads into MiXCR, producing one record per CDR3 protein. This sample has about 140,000 distinct CDR3 sequences, with approximately 20% found just once. No antigen is known for these receptors. Sequencing input: naive CD8+ T cells from blood. These receptors came from a human donor in good health.

The chain employs TRBV7-9 and TRBJ2-7, with 7 bases that match TRBD2. CDR1 SEHNR and CDR2 FQNEAQ come from the germline V gene (reference sequence). CDR3 length equals 14 residues. With V trimmed by 0 bases and J by 4 bases, 3 bases remained unmatched. The CDR3 DNA follows: TGTGCCAGCAGCTTAGCCCTAGCGGTGTACGAGCAGTACTTC. Translated, it gives CASSLALAVYEQYF.

The chain has TRBV27 and TRBJ2-7; D is unclear. This CDR3 has 13 amino acids. CDR1 and CDR2 from the germline V gene are MNHEY and SMNVEV (reference sequence). V lost 5 bases to trimming and J lost 7 bases, with 15 bases between them. CDR3 sequence: CASSLARTWEQYF. Written as DNA, the CDR3 is TGTGCCAGCAGTCTCGCTAGGACGTGGGAGCAGTACTTC.

This clonotype occurred a few times. The CDR3 nucleotides read TGCGCCAGCAGCTTGTGGGGGGGAACGGACACTGAAGCTTTCTTT. Translating it yields CASSLWGGTDTEAFF. J is TRBJ1-1 and V is TRBV5-1, with a possible D match to TRBD1 (5 bases). This CDR3 has 15 residues. Germline assignment: CDR1 SGHRS and CDR2 YFSETQ. V lost 1 base to trimming and J lost 3 bases, with 13 bases between them.

J is TRBJ2-1 and V is TRBV19, with TRBD1 identical over 8 bases. This CDR3 spans 15 amino acids. Germline values: CDR1 LNHDA, CDR2 SQIVND (reference sequence). V shed 5 bases and J 7 bases; nucleotides not matched to a gene: 10. CDR3 in amino acids: CASSQDRALYNEQFF. The CDR3 DNA reads TGTGCCAGTAGTCAGGACAGGGCCCTTTATAATGAGCAGTTCTTC.

V and J are TRBV6-6 and TRBJ2-7; 8 bases match TRBD1. After removal of 5 bases from V and 2 bases from J, the junction contained 8 bases not matched to a gene. The CDR3 covers 15 residues. In germline, CDR1 is MNHNY, CDR2 SVGAGI (reference sequence). The CDR3: CASSLGTGAPYEQYF. In DNA form, the CDR3 reads TGTGCCAGCAGTCTGGGGACAGGAGCTCCCTACGAGCAGTACTTC.

The CDR3 nucleotides read TGCGCCAGCAGCCAAGATTCGACTAGCGGGTGGTACGAGCAGTACTTC. This translates into CASSQDSTSGWYEQYF. V usage is TRBV4-1 and J usage is TRBJ2-7, with 10 bases lining up with TRBD2. The V gene end was trimmed by 0 bases and the J gene end by 4 bases; junction bases not matched to a gene: 6. The CDR3 runs 16 residues. CDR1 and CDR2 from the germline V gene are MGHRA and YSYEKL.

The chain carries TRBV18 and TRBJ1-2; D is undetermined. Trimming left V 3 bases short and J 6 bases short, with 11 bases between. The CDR3 has 13 residues. The V gene's germline CDR1 is KGHSH and CDR2 LQKENI. The CDR3 bases are TGTGCCAGCTCACCCGGAACGGAAGATGGCTACACCTTC. It encodes CASSPGTEDGYTF.

The table lists this clonotype with a few counts. This chain connects TRBV28 to TRBJ1-1, with 11 bases aligning to TRBD1. There are 15 residues in the CDR3. Germline assignment: CDR1 MDHEN and CDR2 SYDVKM. The V segment lost 6 bases and the J segment 3 bases; nucleotides outside the gene matches: 6. CDR3 sequence: CASSTDRGLDTEAFF. Here the CDR3 DNA reads TGTGCCAGCAGCACGGACAGGGGGCTGGACACTGAAGCTTTCTTT.

This clonotype was seen more than once but under ten times. This rearrangement joins TRBV13 to TRBJ2-1, with D hard to call. In germline, CDR1 is PRHDT, CDR2 FYEKMQ (reference sequence). The V end lost 1 base, the J end lost 5 bases, and 6 bases lay between the germline ends. The CDR3 is 13 residues long. CDR3 sequence: CASSLENDNEQFF. As DNA, the CDR3 is TGTGCCAGCAGCTTAGAGAATGACAATGAGCAGTTCTTC.

The rearrangement uses TRBV7-9 and TRBJ2-3; TRBD2 matches at 7 bases. From germline, CDR1 is SEHNR and CDR2 FQNEAQ (reference sequence). The CDR3 is 16 residues long. The V gene end was trimmed by 4 bases and the J gene end by 3 bases; junction bases not matched to a gene: 10. This CDR3 is CASSYHQAGPTDTQYF. The CDR3 coding sequence is TGTGCCAGCAGCTACCATCAAGCGGGGCCAACAGATACGCAGTATTTT.